Presented here are 25 T cell receptor beta chains from one specimen sequenced in a study of TIL therapy for anti-PD-1-resistant metastatic lung cancer. Sequencing used immunoSEQ v3. The repertoire was sequenced with immunoSEQ multiplex PCR; TCRdb's copy has only in-frame clones and lacks some. The sample carries about 57,000 clones, about 80% recorded once. Specified time point: pre-treatment sample, taken before nivolumab and TIL therapy. The sequenced sample was blood, obtained at baseline. These receptors were collected from a woman aged 30 to 85 with non-small cell lung cancer.

The J gene is TRBJ2-3, the V gene TRBV4-3, with 11 positions matching TRBD2. The ends lost 5 bases at V and 0 bases at J; junction bases unmatched: 7. CDR1 LGHNA and CDR2 YSLEER come from the germline V gene. The CDR3 runs 17 residues. Here the CDR3 DNA reads TGCGCCAGCAGCAGCCGACTAGCGGGGATTAGCACAGATACGCAGTATTTT. Protein product: CASSSRLAGISTDTQYF.

The chain is built from TRBV7-8 and TRBJ2-3, with 8 nucleotides matching TRBD2. CDR1 is SGHVS, CDR2 FQNEAQ, per germline. This CDR3 region has 17 residues. V shed 5 bases, J shed 0 bases, and the junction held 10 bases outside the gene matches. Here the CDR3 reads CASSITGGITSTDTQYF. CDR3 DNA: TGTGCCAGCAGCATTACGGGGGGGATTACTAGCACAGATACGCAGTATTTT. Based on the CDR3 plus reference TRBV7-8 and TRBJ2-3, the full variable domain is GAGVSQSPRYKVAKRGQDVALRCDPISGHVSLFWYQQALGQGPEFLTYFQNEAQLDKSGLPSDRFFAERPEGSVSTLKIQRTQQEDSAVYLCASSITGGITSTDTQYFGPGTRLTVL.

The chain employs TRBV6-6 and TRBJ1-2, with unresolved D. Per germline, CDR1 MNHNY and CDR2 SVGAGI (reference sequence). Trimming removed 0 bases at V and 10 bases at J, with 15 bases between. The CDR3 runs 14 residues. The CDR3, as DNA: TGTGCCAGCAGTTACTCCGTACTCTCGGAGGACTACACCTTC. Its protein is CASSYSVLSEDYTF.

This sequence joins TRBV19 and TRBJ2-5, with D uncertain. CDR1 and CDR2 (germline): LNHDA, SQIVND (reference sequence). The length of the CDR3 is 12 residues. The V end lost 5 bases, the J end lost 5 bases, and 9 bases lay between the germline ends. The CDR3 spells CASSRLGETQYF. The CDR3 DNA is TGTGCCAGTAGTCGGTTGGGGGAGACCCAGTACTTC.

V and J are TRBV11-3 and TRBJ2-1; TRBD2 matches 10 bases. The CDR3 totals 15 residues. V shed 5 bases and J 9 bases; nucleotides not matched to a gene: 10. Germline loops: CDR1 SGHNT, CDR2 YENEEA. In nucleotides, the CDR3 is TGTGCCAGCAGCACTAGCGGGGACCCTTATGGTGAGCAGTTCTTC. Translating it yields CASSTSGDPYGEQFF. Together with reference TRBV11-3 and TRBJ2-1, the CDR3 gives the full variable domain: EAGVVQSPRYKIIEKKQPVAFWCNPISGHNTLYWYLQNLGQGPELLIRYENEEAVDDSQLPKDRFSAERLKGVDSTLKIQPAELGDSAVYLCASSTSGDPYGEQFFGPGTRLTVL.

The chain recombines TRBV7-9 with TRBJ2-5, with TRBD2 identical over 10 bases. The CDR3 totals 16 residues. CDR1 and CDR2 (germline): SEHNR, FQNEAQ (reference sequence). Losses at the gene ends were 2 bases for V and 5 bases for J; bases not matched to a gene: 8. The CDR3 is CASSLRSGRALETQYF. The CDR3 DNA reads TGTGCCAGCAGCTTAAGGAGCGGGAGGGCCTTGGAGACCCAGTACTTC.

V gene TRBV7-8 combines with J gene TRBJ1-3; D is unclear. This CDR3 is built from 16 residues. V was trimmed by 5 bases and J by 0 bases, leaving 14 bases between them. CDR1 is SGHVS, CDR2 FQNEAQ, per germline. Here the CDR3 reads CASSLYQPSSGNTIYF. CDR3 DNA: TGTGCCAGCAGCCTATATCAACCGAGCTCTGGAAACACCATATATTTT.

The rearrangement joins TRBV19 to TRBJ1-2; D remains unclear. This CDR3 spans 15 amino acids. From germline, CDR1 is LNHDA and CDR2 SQIVND (reference sequence). Trimming shortened V by 6 bases and J by 7 bases, and 21 bases separated the two germline ends. CDR3 sequence: CASRPGPGGLGGYTF. DNA of the CDR3: TGTGCCAGTAGACCCGGACCAGGCGGCTTGGGTGGCTACACCTTC.

This chain links TRBV2 with TRBJ1-5, with D maybe TRBD1 (5 bases). V lost 5 bases to trimming and J lost 4 bases, with 12 bases between them. This CDR3 is built from 14 residues. The germline V gene encodes CDR1 SNHLY and CDR2 FYNNEI. DNA for the CDR3: TGTGCCAGCAGTCCGGCGGGGGATAATCAGCCCCAGCATTTT. Translated, it gives CASSPAGDNQPQHF.

The chain couples TRBV9 to TRBJ1-6, with D perhaps TRBD1 (6 bases). The CDR3 runs 18 residues. Trimming removed 0 bases at V and 4 bases at J, with 17 bases between. From germline, CDR1 is SGDLS and CDR2 YYNGEE. CDR3 sequence: CASSVGAAGGQYNSPLHF. CDR3 DNA: TGTGCCAGCAGCGTAGGAGCCGCTGGAGGACAGTATAATTCACCCCTCCACTTT.

V usage is TRBV27 and J usage is TRBJ1-3; D is undetermined. Germline loops: CDR1 MNHEY, CDR2 SMNVEV (reference sequence). With 9 bases removed from V and 2 bases from J, the gap between germline ends came to 2 bases. The CDR3 runs to 10 residues. The CDR3 here is CARTGNTIYF. In nucleotides, the CDR3 is TGTGCCAGAACTGGAAACACCATATATTTT.

The CDR3 DNA sequence: TGTGCCAGCAGTGCCGCCAGCGGGAGTGGTTCAGATACGCAGTATTTT. Translating gives CASSAASGSGSDTQYF. This chain connects TRBV6-4 to TRBJ2-3; 8 bases line up with TRBD2. CDR3 length: 16 residues. Germline V gene data show CDR1 as MRHNA and CDR2 as SNTAGT. V trimming: 4 bases; J trimming: 4 bases; junction bases outside the gene matches: 10.

This chain joins TRBV28 and TRBJ2-7; 8 bases align to TRBD1. The CDR3 runs 13 residues. Trimming removed 9 bases from V and 5 bases from J; junction bases left unmatched: 9. CDR1 is MDHEN and CDR2 is SYDVKM in the germline V gene. This CDR3 reads CASYPQGADEQYF. DNA for the CDR3: TGTGCCAGTTATCCCCAGGGGGCGGACGAGCAGTACTTC.

The rearrangement joins TRBV6-6 to TRBJ1-1, with D unresolved. Trimming left V 8 bases short and J 4 bases short, with 11 bases between. The CDR3 length is 12 residues. From germline, CDR1 is MNHNY and CDR2 SVGAGI (reference sequence). CDR3 bases: TGTGCCAGCGTGGGTGGCGGCACTGAAGCTTTCTTT. Its translation: CASVGGGTEAFF.

This sequence joins TRBV5-1 and TRBJ1-4; D is ambiguous. From germline, CDR1 is SGHRS and CDR2 YFSETQ. The CDR3 is made up of 14 amino acids. V was pared by 1 base and J by 6 bases, with 10 bases between. Here the CDR3 DNA reads TGCGCCAGCAGCTTGATCCACCACGATGAAAAACTGTTTTTT. It codes for CASSLIHHDEKLFF.

This chain uses TRBV7-2 with TRBJ2-4; D is ambiguous. CDR3 length equals 12 residues. Germline lookup yields CDR1 SGHTA and CDR2 FQGNSA. V was clipped by 3 bases and J by 4 bases, with 4 bases between them. The CDR3 DNA sequence: TGTGCCAGCAGCTTTAGTAAAAACATTCAGTACTTC. This codes for CASSFSKNIQYF. The whole variable domain, remainder taken from reference TRBV7-2 and TRBJ2-4, is GAGVSQSPSNKVTEKGKDVELRCDPISGHTALYWYRQSLGQGLEFLIYFQGNSAPDKSGLPSDRFSAERTGGSVSTLTIQRTQQEDSAVYLCASSFSKNIQYFGAGTRLSVL.

The chain recombines TRBV4-3 with TRBJ1-1; D not certain. This CDR3 is built from 17 residues. Trimming took off 0 bases at V and 0 bases at J, with 14 bases between the two ends. Germline values: CDR1 LGHNA, CDR2 YSLEER. CDR3 coding DNA: TGCGCCAGCAGCCAAGAAAGGGCAACGGTGATGAACACTGAAGCTTTCTTT. This encodes CASSQERATVMNTEAFF.

This chain joins TRBV9 and TRBJ2-7; 7 bases fit TRBD1. V was clipped by 4 bases and J by 2 bases; unmatched bases: 9. The germline gives CDR1 SGDLS, CDR2 YYNGEE. This CDR3 has 15 amino acids. CDR3 region: CASSPNRGPAYEQYF. CDR3 in DNA: TGTGCCAGCAGCCCAAACAGGGGTCCCGCCTACGAGCAGTACTTC.

The chain uses TRBV5-1 and TRBJ2-1; 9 nucleotides match TRBD2. The germline V gene has CDR1 SGHRS and CDR2 YFSETQ. Unmatched junction bases numbered 21, after V lost 1 base and J lost 7 bases. The CDR3 consists of 20 residues. In DNA, the CDR3 is TGCGCCAGCAGCTTGCAGGACCGGTTTCGGGCTAGCGGGGTGTTAAATGAGCAGTTCTTC. As protein: CASSLQDRFRASGVLNEQFF.

The chain combines TRBV6-5 with TRBJ2-7, with a weak D call TRBD2 (6 bases). The CDR3 is made up of 15 amino acids. CDR1 and CDR2 from the germline V gene are MNHEY and SVGAGI. V was trimmed by 4 bases and J by 1 base, leaving 14 bases between them. The CDR3 region is CASSSAGTGSYEQYF. The CDR3 DNA is TGTGCCAGCAGTTCAGCCGGGACTGGATCCTACGAGCAGTACTTC.

The sample holds a few counts of this clone. J is TRBJ1-5 and V is TRBV19; TRBD1 is a possible D gene (5 bases). This CDR3 is 16 amino acids long. Trimming cost V 7 bases and J 1 base, with 17 bases left between them. CDR1 LNHDA and CDR2 SQIVND come from the germline V gene (reference sequence). The CDR3 here is CASKPPSRGSNQPQHF. Written as DNA, the CDR3 is TGTGCCAGTAAACCACCCTCGCGGGGGAGCAATCAGCCCCAGCATTTT.

V is TRBV11-3 and J is TRBJ2-5; unclear D gene. Between the trimmed V and J ends, which lost 2 bases and 5 bases, there was a span of 9 bases. Germline assignment: CDR1 SGHNT and CDR2 YENEEA. CDR3 length equals 13 residues. As DNA, the CDR3 is TGTGCCAGCAGCTTACAAGTGGGCGAGACCCAGTACTTC. This gives the protein CASSLQVGETQYF. Variable domain in full (rest from reference TRBV11-3 and TRBJ2-5): EAGVVQSPRYKIIEKKQPVAFWCNPISGHNTLYWYLQNLGQGPELLIRYENEEAVDDSQLPKDRFSAERLKGVDSTLKIQPAELGDSAVYLCASSLQVGETQYFGPGTRLLVL.

This chain joins TRBV6-1 and TRBJ1-3; no definite D call. The CDR3 has 12 residues. From germline, CDR1 is MNHNS and CDR2 SASEGT. Trimming shortened V by 1 base and J by 8 bases, and 6 bases separated the two germline ends. The CDR3 DNA sequence: TGTGCCAGCAGTGAAGATAGGTACACCATATATTTT. Translating gives CASSEDRYTIYF.

This chain connects TRBV27 to TRBJ1-1; 7 nucleotides line up with TRBD1. CDR3 size: 16 residues. Germline V gene lookup returns CDR1 MNHEY and CDR2 SMNVEV (reference sequence). Trimming at V came to 5 bases and at J to 1 base, leaving 10 bases not matched to a gene. The CDR3 is CASSPWQGVGNTEAFF. The CDR3 DNA sequence: TGTGCCAGCAGTCCGTGGCAGGGGGTAGGGAACACTGAAGCTTTCTTT.

The rearrangement links TRBV11-3 to TRBJ2-1; D remains unclear. In germline, CDR1 is SGHNT, CDR2 YENEEA. V was trimmed by 1 base and J by 8 bases, leaving 15 bases between them. CDR3 length equals 15 residues. Written as DNA, the CDR3 is TGTGCCAGCAGCTTAGGGTTAGGGCCTGAGCATGAGCAGTTCTTC. It translates to CASSLGLGPEHEQFF.